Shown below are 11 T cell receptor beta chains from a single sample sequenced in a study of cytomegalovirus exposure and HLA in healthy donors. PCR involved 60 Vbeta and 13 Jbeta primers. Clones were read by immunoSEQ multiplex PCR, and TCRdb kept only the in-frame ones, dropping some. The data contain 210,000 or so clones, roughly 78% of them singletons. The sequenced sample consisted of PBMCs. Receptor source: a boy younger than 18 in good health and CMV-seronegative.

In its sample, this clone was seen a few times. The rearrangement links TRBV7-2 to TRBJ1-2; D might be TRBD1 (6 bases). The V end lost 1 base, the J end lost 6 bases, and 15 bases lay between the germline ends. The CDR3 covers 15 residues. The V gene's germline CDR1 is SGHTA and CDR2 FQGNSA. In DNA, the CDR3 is TGTGCCAGCAGCTTAGGTGGGGGCGCAAGAGATGGCTACACCTTC. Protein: CASSLGGGARDGYTF.

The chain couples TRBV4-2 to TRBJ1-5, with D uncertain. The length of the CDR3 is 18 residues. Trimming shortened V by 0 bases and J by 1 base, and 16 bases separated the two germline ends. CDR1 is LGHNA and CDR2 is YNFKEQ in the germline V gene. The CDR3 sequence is CASSQEPLTGLSNQPQHF. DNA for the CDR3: TGTGCCAGCAGCCAAGAACCCCTTACGGGTCTAAGCAATCAGCCCCAGCATTTT.

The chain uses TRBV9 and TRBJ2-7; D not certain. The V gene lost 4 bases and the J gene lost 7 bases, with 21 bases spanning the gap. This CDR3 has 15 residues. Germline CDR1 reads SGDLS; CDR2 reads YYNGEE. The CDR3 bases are TGTGCCAGCAGCACCACTTCAGGTCGCCCAGTTGAGCAGTACTTC. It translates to CASSTTSGRPVEQYF.

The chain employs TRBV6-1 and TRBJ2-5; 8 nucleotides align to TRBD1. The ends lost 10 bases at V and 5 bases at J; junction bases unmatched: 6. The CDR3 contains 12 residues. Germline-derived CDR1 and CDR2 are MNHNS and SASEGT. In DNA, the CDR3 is TGTGCCACATTACAGGGGGAGGAGACCCAGTACTTC. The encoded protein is CATLQGEETQYF.

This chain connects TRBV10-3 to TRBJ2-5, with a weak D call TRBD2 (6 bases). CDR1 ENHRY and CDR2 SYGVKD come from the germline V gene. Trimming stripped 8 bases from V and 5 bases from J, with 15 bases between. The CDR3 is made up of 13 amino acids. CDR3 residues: CAISTFGGETQYF. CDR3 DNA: TGTGCCATCTCGACGTTCGGAGGGGAGACCCAGTACTTC.

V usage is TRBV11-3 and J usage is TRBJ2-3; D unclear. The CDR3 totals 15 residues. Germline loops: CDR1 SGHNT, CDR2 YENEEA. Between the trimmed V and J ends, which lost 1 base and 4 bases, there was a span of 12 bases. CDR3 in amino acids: CASSLALPYPDTQYF. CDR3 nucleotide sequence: TGTGCCAGCAGCTTAGCACTACCCTACCCAGATACGCAGTATTTT.

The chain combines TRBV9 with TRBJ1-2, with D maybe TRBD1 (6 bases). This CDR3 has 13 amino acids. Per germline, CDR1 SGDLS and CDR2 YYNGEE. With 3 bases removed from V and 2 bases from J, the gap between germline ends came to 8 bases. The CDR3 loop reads CASSETGNYGYTF. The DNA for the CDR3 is TGTGCCAGCAGCGAGACAGGAAACTATGGCTACACCTTC.

Here the CDR3 reads CASSLFGGQEATGNTIYF. For the CDR3, the DNA is TGTGCCAGCAGCTTATTCGGGGGACAGGAAGCTACGGGAAACACCATATATTTT. The chain carries TRBV7-8 and TRBJ1-3; TRBD1 matches 8 bases. Looked up from germline, CDR1 is SGHVS and CDR2 is FQNEAQ. The CDR3 length is 18 residues. The V and J ends lost 2 bases and 4 bases, in that order; junction bases with no gene match: 13.

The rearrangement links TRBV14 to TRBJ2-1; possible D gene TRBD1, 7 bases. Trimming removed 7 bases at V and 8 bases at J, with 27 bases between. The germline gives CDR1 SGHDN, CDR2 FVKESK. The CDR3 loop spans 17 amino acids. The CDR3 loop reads CASTLSNRGLPWDEQFF. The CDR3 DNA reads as TGTGCCAGCACCCTAAGCAACAGGGGACTCCCCTGGGATGAGCAGTTCTTC. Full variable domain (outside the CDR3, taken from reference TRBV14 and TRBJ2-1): EAGVTQFPSHSVIEKGQTVTLRCDPISGHDNLYWYRRVMGKEIKFLLHFVKESKQDESGMPNNRFLAERTGGTYSTLKVQPAELEDSGVYFCASTLSNRGLPWDEQFFGPGTRLTVL.

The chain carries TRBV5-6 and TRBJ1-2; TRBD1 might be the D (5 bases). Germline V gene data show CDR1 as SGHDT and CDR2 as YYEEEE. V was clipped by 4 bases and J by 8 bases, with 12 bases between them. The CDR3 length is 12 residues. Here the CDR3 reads CASSMGLRGYTF. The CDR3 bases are TGTGCCAGCAGCATGGGACTGCGGGGCTACACCTTC.

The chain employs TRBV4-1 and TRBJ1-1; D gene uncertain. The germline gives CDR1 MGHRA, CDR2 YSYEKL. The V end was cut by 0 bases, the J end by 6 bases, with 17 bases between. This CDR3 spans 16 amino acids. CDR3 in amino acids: CASSQDRALGRPEAFF. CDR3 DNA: TGCGCCAGCAGCCAAGATCGGGCCTTAGGGAGACCTGAAGCTTTCTTT.